The present TCR beta chain was sequenced within a study of blood T cell repertoires in COVID-19. Study overall: T cells, B-cell-depleted T cells, or PBMCs supplied cDNA or gDNA.

The CDR3 has 19 amino acids. In the authors' methods: Estimation of nucleated cell counts was performed using reference gene primer amplification. Data came from immunoSEQ multiplex PCR; TCRdb stores just in-frame clones and leaves some out. The DNA was the basis for D and trimming; V, J and clone size are from that table. The table includes some 120,000 clones, more than 75% detected once. The rearrangement uses TRBV12-2 and TRBJ2-7; TRBD1 reflects the table's D call only, with no check against the DNA. TRBV12-2 is labeled a pseudogene. The source of this sequence is a woman aged 50 to 65 with acute or convalescent COVID-19. Sample: peripheral blood. The CDR3 DNA sequence: TGTGCAAGTCGCTTAGCTGGGAACGCGGGTCAGGGGCCCTCCTACGAGCAGTACTTC. Amino acids: CASRLAGNAGQGPSYEQYF.